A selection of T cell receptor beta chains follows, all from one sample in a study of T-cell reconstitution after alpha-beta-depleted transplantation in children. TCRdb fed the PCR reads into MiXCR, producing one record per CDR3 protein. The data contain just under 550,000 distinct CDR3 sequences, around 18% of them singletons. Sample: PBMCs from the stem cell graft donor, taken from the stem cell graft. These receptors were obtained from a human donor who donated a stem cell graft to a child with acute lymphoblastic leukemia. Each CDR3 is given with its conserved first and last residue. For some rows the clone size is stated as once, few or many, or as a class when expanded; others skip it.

CDR3: CASGYGLAGYEQYF; J: TRBJ2-7; V: TRBV9; length: 14; size: -
CDR3: CASSARTGGPQAFF; J: TRBJ1-1; V: TRBV5-1; length: 14; size: -
CDR3: CASGRLATSTDTQYF; J: TRBJ2-3; V: TRBV27; length: 15; size: few
CDR3: CASSRRSDRETQYF; J: TRBJ2-5; V: TRBV7-9; length: 14; size: few
CDR3: CASSGLGFPVEQYF; J: TRBJ2-7; V: TRBV25-1; length: 14; size: -
CDR3: CASISRGYGYTF; J: TRBJ1-2; V: TRBV19; length: 12; size: -
CDR3: CASSLEYWEQYF; J: TRBJ2-7; V: TRBV5-1; length: 12; size: -
CDR3: CASFLLRGANYGYTF; J: TRBJ1-2; V: TRBV7-9; length: 15; size: few
CDR3: CASKGLAANEQFF; J: TRBJ2-1; V: TRBV6-4; length: 13; size: -
CDR3: CASSLLGGRQPYSGNTIYF; J: TRBJ1-3; V: TRBV5-1; length: 19; size: few
CDR3: CATSWGTSGYNEQFF; J: TRBJ2-1; V: TRBV5-1; length: 15; size: -
CDR3: CASSPRGTQRAYGYTF; J: TRBJ1-2; V: TRBV4-1; length: 16; size: -
CDR3: CASSATGTGLGYVYTF; J: TRBJ1-2; V: TRBV5-1; length: 16; size: -
CDR3: CSVEQGIGYTF; J: TRBJ1-2; V: TRBV29-1; length: 11; size: -
CDR3: CASSESFNWGGMRMNTEAFF; J: TRBJ1-1; V: TRBV10-2; length: 20; size: -
CDR3: CATSLWSSGANVLTF; J: TRBJ2-6; V: TRBV27; length: 15; size: -
CDR3: CASSLRQLASRRGNEQFF; J: TRBJ2-1; V: TRBV5-1; length: 18; size: -
CDR3: CASSHPSPPFYEQYF; J: TRBJ2-7; V: TRBV7-9; length: 15; size: -
CDR3: CASSISNEQYF; J: TRBJ2-7; V: TRBV12-3/TRBV12-4; length: 11; size: few
CDR3: CSARGIEHNEQFF; J: TRBJ2-1; V: TRBV20-1; length: 13; size: few
CDR3: CASSLVPYSNQPQHF; J: TRBJ1-5; V: TRBV7-8; length: 15; size: -
CDR3: CASSLGINEQFF; J: TRBJ2-1; V: TRBV12-3/TRBV12-4; length: 12; size: many
CDR3: CASSPYLGETQYF; J: TRBJ2-5; V: TRBV27; length: 13; size: -
CDR3: CASSVESSGSQETQYF; J: TRBJ2-5; V: TRBV9; length: 16; size: -
CDR3: CASSFSQYYGYTF; J: TRBJ1-2; V: TRBV7-3; length: 13; size: few
CDR3: CASRDDPSSYNEQFF; J: TRBJ2-1; V: TRBV5-1; length: 15; size: few
CDR3: CSVGTSYNEQFF; J: TRBJ2-1; V: TRBV29-1; length: 12; size: -
CDR3: CASSTGRPHTLHF; J: TRBJ1-6; V: TRBV12-3/TRBV12-4; length: 13; size: -
CDR3: CSAKLAGRSTGELFF; J: TRBJ2-2; V: TRBV20-1; length: 15; size: -
CDR3: CASSRSPTEEAFF; J: TRBJ1-1; V: TRBV4-1; length: 13; size: few
CDR3: CATSDAGPSREGYTF; J: TRBJ1-2; V: TRBV24-1; length: 15; size: few
CDR3: CSVRLAGETQYF; J: TRBJ2-5; V: TRBV29-1; length: 12; size: -
CDR3: CASSLVRRDVNTQYF; J: TRBJ2-3; V: TRBV7-9; length: 15; size: -
CDR3: CASSARPQPGVETQYF; J: TRBJ2-5; V: TRBV3-1; length: 16; size: -
CDR3: CASSPSGANNSPLHF; J: TRBJ1-6; V: TRBV7-9; length: 15; size: -
CDR3: CASSLWPSRWDTQYF; J: TRBJ2-3; V: TRBV7-3; length: 15; size: few
CDR3: CASSEGLVVTGELFF; J: TRBJ2-2; V: TRBV12-3/TRBV12-4; length: 15; size: -
CDR3: CASSLGTSVEDTQYF; J: TRBJ2-3; V: TRBV4-1; length: 15; size: -
CDR3: CASSLEGLLNTEAFF; J: TRBJ1-1; V: TRBV5-1; length: 15; size: -
CDR3: CAIRTSSYNEQFF; J: TRBJ2-1; V: TRBV10-3; length: 13; size: -
CDR3: CASSFDGSGANVLTF; J: TRBJ2-6; V: TRBV6-5; length: 15; size: few
CDR3: CASSNTGSNTGELFF; J: TRBJ2-2; V: TRBV7-3; length: 15; size: -
CDR3: CASSLMSAVNTEAFF; J: TRBJ1-1; V: TRBV12-3/TRBV12-4; length: 15; size: -
CDR3: CASSPDRGTYEQYF; J: TRBJ2-7; V: TRBV3-1; length: 14; size: -
CDR3: CASTRLAGGEQYF; J: TRBJ2-7; V: TRBV6-6; length: 13; size: few
CDR3: CASSIDGPRILGNQPQHF; J: TRBJ1-5; V: TRBV19; length: 18; size: few
CDR3: CASSLRTPSTDTQYF; J: TRBJ2-3; V: TRBV7-6; length: 15; size: few
CDR3: CASSDRVGAKNIQYF; J: TRBJ2-4; V: TRBV5-1; length: 15; size: few
CDR3: CASSPRDYPYNEQFF; J: TRBJ2-1; V: TRBV7-9; length: 15; size: few
CDR3: CSVEDLLDGGTGELFF; J: TRBJ2-2; V: TRBV29-1; length: 16; size: -
CDR3: CASSYPNNEQFF; J: TRBJ2-1; V: TRBV7-6; length: 12; size: -
CDR3: CASSPPSRTGGSEQYF; J: TRBJ2-7; V: TRBV18; length: 16; size: -
CDR3: CSAEGLAGSYEQYF; J: TRBJ2-7; V: TRBV20-1; length: 14; size: -
CDR3: CASSQRLAGETQYF; J: TRBJ2-5; V: TRBV2; length: 14; size: -
CDR3: CASSLARTANQPQHF; J: TRBJ1-5; V: TRBV12-3/TRBV12-4; length: 15; size: few
CDR3: CASSPPTGWEQYF; J: TRBJ2-7; V: TRBV9; length: 13; size: -
CDR3: CASSWGRSPSGNTIYF; J: TRBJ1-3; V: TRBV7-9; length: 16; size: many
CDR3: CASRRTSGRADDRTDTQYF; J: TRBJ2-3; V: TRBV12-3/TRBV12-4; length: 19; size: once
CDR3: CASSLGTGVSNQPQHF; J: TRBJ1-5; V: TRBV12-3/TRBV12-4; length: 16; size: many
CDR3: CASSPSRAGVYEQYF; J: TRBJ2-7; V: TRBV7-3; length: 15; size: few